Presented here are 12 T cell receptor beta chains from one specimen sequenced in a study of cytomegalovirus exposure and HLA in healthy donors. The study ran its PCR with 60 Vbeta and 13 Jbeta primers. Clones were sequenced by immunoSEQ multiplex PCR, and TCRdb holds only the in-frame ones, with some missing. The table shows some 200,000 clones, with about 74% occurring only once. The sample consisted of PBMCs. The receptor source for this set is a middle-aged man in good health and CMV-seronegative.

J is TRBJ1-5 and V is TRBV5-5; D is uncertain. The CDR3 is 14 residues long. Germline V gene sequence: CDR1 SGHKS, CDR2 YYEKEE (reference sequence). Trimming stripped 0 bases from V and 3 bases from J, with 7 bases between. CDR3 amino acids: CASSLGHLNQPQHF. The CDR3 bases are TGTGCCAGCAGCTTGGGACACCTCAATCAGCCCCAGCATTTT.

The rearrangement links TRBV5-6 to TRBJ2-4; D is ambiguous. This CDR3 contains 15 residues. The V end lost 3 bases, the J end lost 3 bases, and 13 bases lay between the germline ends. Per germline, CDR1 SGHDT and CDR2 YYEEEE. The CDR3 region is CASSWRRTDKNIQYF. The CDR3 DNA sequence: TGTGCCAGCAGCTGGCGCCGCACAGACAAAAACATTCAGTACTTC.

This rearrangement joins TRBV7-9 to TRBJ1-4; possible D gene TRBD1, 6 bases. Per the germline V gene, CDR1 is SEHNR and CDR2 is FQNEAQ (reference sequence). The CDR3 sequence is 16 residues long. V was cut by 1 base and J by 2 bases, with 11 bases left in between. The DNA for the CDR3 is TGTGCCAGCAGCTTAGGAAACAGGGCTACTAATGAAAAACTGTTTTTT. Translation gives CASSLGNRATNEKLFF.

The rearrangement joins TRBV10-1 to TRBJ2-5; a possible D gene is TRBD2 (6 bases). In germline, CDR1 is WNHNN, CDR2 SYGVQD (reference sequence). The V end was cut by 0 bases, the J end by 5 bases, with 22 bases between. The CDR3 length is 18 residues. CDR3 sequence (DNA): TGCGCCAGCAGTGAGTCTGCCCCGGACTATTGGTCTGGGGAGACCCAGTACTTC. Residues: CASSESAPDYWSGETQYF.

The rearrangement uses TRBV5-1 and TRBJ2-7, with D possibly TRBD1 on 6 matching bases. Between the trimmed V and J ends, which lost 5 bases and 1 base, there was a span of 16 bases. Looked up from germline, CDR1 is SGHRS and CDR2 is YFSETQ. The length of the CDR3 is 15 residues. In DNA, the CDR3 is TGCGCCAGCAGGCTGGGACACACAGAGTCCTACGAGCAGTACTTC. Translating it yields CASRLGHTESYEQYF. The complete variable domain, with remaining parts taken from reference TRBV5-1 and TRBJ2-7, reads KAGVTQTPRYLIKTRGQQVTLSCSPISGHRSVSWYQQTPGQGLQFLFEYFSETQRNKGNFPGRFSGRQFSNSRSEMNVSTLELGDSALYLCASRLGHTESYEQYFGPGTRLTVT.

This CDR3 is CASSPGRGWQPQHF. The CDR3 DNA reads TGTGCCAGCAGCCCTGGGAGGGGTTGGCAGCCCCAGCATTTT. This chain joins TRBV7-8 and TRBJ1-5, with D perhaps TRBD1 (5 bases). Trimming took 5 bases from V and 7 from J, leaving 15 bases between them. Germline V gene sequence: CDR1 SGHVS, CDR2 FQNEAQ. The CDR3 is 14 residues long.

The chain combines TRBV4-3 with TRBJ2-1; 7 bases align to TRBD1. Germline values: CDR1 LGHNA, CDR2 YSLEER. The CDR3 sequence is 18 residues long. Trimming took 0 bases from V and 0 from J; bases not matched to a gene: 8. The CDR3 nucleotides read TGCGCCAGCAGCCAAGAATGGCGACAGGGAAGCTCCTACAATGAGCAGTTCTTC. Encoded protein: CASSQEWRQGSSYNEQFF.

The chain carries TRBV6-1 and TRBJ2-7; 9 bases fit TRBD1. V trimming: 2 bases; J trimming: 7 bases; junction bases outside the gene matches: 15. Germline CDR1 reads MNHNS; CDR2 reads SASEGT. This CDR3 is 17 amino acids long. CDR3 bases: TGTGCCAGCAGTGAAAGGCAAGACAGGGGGGGACAGTGGGAGCAGTACTTC. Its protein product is CASSERQDRGGQWEQYF.

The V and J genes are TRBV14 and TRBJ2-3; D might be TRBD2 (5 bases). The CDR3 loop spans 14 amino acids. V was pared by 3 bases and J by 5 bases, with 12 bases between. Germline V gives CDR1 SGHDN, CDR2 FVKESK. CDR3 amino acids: CASSHRLLIDTQYF. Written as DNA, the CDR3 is TGTGCCAGCAGCCACAGACTACTAATAGATACGCAGTATTTT.

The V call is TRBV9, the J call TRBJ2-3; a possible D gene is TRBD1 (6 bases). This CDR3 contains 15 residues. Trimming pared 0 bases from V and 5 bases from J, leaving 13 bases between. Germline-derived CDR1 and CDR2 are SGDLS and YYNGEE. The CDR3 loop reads CASSVGGLALDTQYF. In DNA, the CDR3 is TGTGCCAGCAGCGTAGGGGGGCTAGCTTTAGATACGCAGTATTTT. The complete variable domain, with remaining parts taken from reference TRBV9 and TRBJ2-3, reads DSGVTQTPKHLITATGQRVTLRCSPRSGDLSVYWYQQSLDQGLQFLIQYYNGEERAKGNILERFSAQQFPDLHSELNLSSLELGDSALYFCASSVGGLALDTQYFGPGTRLTVL.

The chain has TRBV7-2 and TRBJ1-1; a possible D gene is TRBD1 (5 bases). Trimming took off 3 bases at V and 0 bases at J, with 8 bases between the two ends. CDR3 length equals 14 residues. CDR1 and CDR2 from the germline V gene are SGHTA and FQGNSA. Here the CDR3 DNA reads TGTGCCAGCAGCTTTCGACAGTTGAACACTGAAGCTTTCTTT. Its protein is CASSFRQLNTEAFF.

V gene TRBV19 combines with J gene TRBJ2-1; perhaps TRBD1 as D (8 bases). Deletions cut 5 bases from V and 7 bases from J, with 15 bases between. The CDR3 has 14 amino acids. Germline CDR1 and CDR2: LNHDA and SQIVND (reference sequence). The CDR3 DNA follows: TGTGCCAGTAGTGACAGGGGCGGGGGTAATGAGCAGTTCTTC. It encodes CASSDRGGGNEQFF. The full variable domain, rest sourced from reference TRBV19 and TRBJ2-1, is DGGITQSPKYLFRKEGQNVTLSCEQNLNHDAMYWYRQDPGQGLRLIYYSQIVNDFQKGDIAEGYSVSREKKESFPLTVTSAQKNPTAFYLCASSDRGGGNEQFFGPGTRLTVL.